These 17 T cell receptor beta chains came from one sample sequenced in a study of brain T cells in children with intractable seizures. Time point specified: blood from clinic visit 5 months post-surgery; TSC patient then seizure free. Produced via immunoSEQ multiplex PCR; TCRdb's table is partial and in-frame only. Of 340,000 or so clones listed, approximately 93% were seen once; the top ten hold 4.5% to 7%. The sample was peripheral blood, taken around 5 months after surgery. The source of these receptors is a boy under three years old with tuberous sclerosis and intractable seizures.

The rearrangement uses TRBV9 and TRBJ2-3; D possibly corresponds to TRBD2 (5 bases). The germline V and J ends were trimmed by 3 bases and 3 bases, with 11 bases remaining between them. The CDR3 totals 14 residues. Per germline, CDR1 SGDLS and CDR2 YYNGEE. The CDR3, as DNA: TGTGCCAGCAGCGGCTCTAGCAAGACAGATACGCAGTATTTT. It encodes CASSGSSKTDTQYF. The whole variable domain, remainder taken from reference TRBV9 and TRBJ2-3, is DSGVTQTPKHLITATGQRVTLRCSPRSGDLSVYWYQQSLDQGLQFLIQYYNGEERAKGNILERFSAQQFPDLHSELNLSSLELGDSALYFCASSGSSKTDTQYFGPGTRLTVL.

The chain combines TRBV19 with TRBJ2-1; TRBD2 agrees at 11 bases. Germline CDR1 and CDR2: LNHDA and SQIVND (reference sequence). Trimming cost V 8 bases and J 7 bases; bases outside gene matches: 7. The CDR3 is 14 residues long. CDR3: CASAGLAGMNEQFF. CDR3 in DNA: TGTGCCAGTGCTGGACTAGCGGGCATGAATGAGCAGTTCTTC.

Only a few counts were recorded for this clone. The V gene is TRBV2, the J gene TRBJ1-3, with TRBD1 as a possible D gene (5 bases). Germline values: CDR1 SNHLY, CDR2 FYNNEI. V was trimmed by 4 bases and J by 4 bases, leaving 11 bases between them. The CDR3 sequence is 14 residues long. CDR3 region: CASSATGWGNTIYF. The CDR3, as DNA: TGTGCCAGCAGTGCAACAGGCTGGGGAAACACCATATATTTT. Using reference TRBV2 and TRBJ1-3 for the parts outside the CDR3, the full variable domain is EPEVTQTPSHQVTQMGQEVILRCVPISNHLYFYWYRQILGQKVEFLVSFYNNEISEKSEIFDDQFSVERPDGSNFTLKIRSTKLEDSAMYFCASSATGWGNTIYFGEGSWLTVV.

This sequence joins TRBV27 and TRBJ2-7; D ambiguous. CDR3 length: 13 residues. V was pared by 0 bases and J by 4 bases, with 7 bases between. Germline assignment: CDR1 MNHEY and CDR2 SMNVEV (reference sequence). CDR3 nucleotides: TGTGCCAGCAGTTTATCGACACCTTACGAGCAGTACTTC. Its translation: CASSLSTPYEQYF.

The CDR3 reads CASSALAGYLNEQFF. The CDR3 DNA reads as TGTGCCAGCAGCGCCCTGGCGGGGTACCTCAATGAGCAGTTCTTC. The V call is TRBV9, the J call TRBJ2-1; a possible D gene is TRBD2 (6 bases). The ends were cut back, 3 bases at V and 6 bases at J, with 16 bases in the middle. The germline V gene encodes CDR1 SGDLS and CDR2 YYNGEE. The CDR3 is made up of 15 amino acids.

This sequence joins TRBV15 and TRBJ1-2; D not certain. This CDR3 is built from 15 residues. CDR1 LNHNV and CDR2 YYDKDF come from the germline V gene (reference sequence). V was cut by 0 bases and J by 4 bases, with 12 bases left in between. CDR3 in amino acids: CATSRDVRTTYGYTF. Here the CDR3 DNA reads TGTGCCACCAGCAGAGATGTCCGCACTACCTATGGCTACACCTTC.

This chain uses TRBV2 with TRBJ1-5; D is unresolved. V lost 1 base, J lost 3 bases, and 16 bases lay in between. Germline V lookup: CDR1 SNHLY, CDR2 FYNNEI. The CDR3 length is 17 residues. The CDR3 loop is CASSEGGAEPPNQPQHF. DNA for the CDR3: TGTGCCAGCAGTGAAGGAGGTGCAGAGCCCCCCAATCAGCCCCAGCATTTT.

The V gene is TRBV19, the J gene TRBJ2-5; D unclear. The germline V gene encodes CDR1 LNHDA and CDR2 SQIVND (reference sequence). CDR3 length equals 13 residues. Between the trimmed V and J ends, which lost 3 bases and 0 bases, there was a span of 5 bases. The CDR3 here is CASSIAYQETQYF. CDR3 in DNA: TGTGCCAGTAGTATCGCGTACCAAGAGACCCAGTACTTC. Looking up the rest from reference TRBV19 and TRBJ2-5 gives the full variable domain: DGGITQSPKYLFRKEGQNVTLSCEQNLNHDAMYWYRQDPGQGLRLIYYSQIVNDFQKGDIAEGYSVSREKKESFPLTVTSAQKNPTAFYLCASSIAYQETQYFGPGTRLLVL.

The chain combines TRBV18 with TRBJ1-4; the match to TRBD1 covers 7 bases. This CDR3 contains 15 residues. Per germline, CDR1 KGHSH and CDR2 LQKENI. V shed 3 bases and J 5 bases; nucleotides not matched to a gene: 6. CDR3 loop: CASSPNRGPNEKLFF. The CDR3 bases are TGTGCCAGCTCACCCAACAGGGGTCCAAATGAAAAACTGTTTTTT.

This chain joins TRBV20-1 and TRBJ1-1; D call uncertain. Trimming took 8 bases from V and 5 from J, leaving 12 bases between them. This CDR3 has 11 amino acids. Germline loops: CDR1 DFQATT, CDR2 SNEGSKA (reference sequence). The CDR3 reads CSLRVRTEAFF. The DNA of the CDR3 is TGCAGTCTGCGGGTCCGGACTGAAGCTTTCTTT.

For the CDR3, the DNA is TGTGCCAGCAGTTACTCGACGACATACAATGAGCAGTTCTTC. Protein: CASSYSTTYNEQFF. The gene calls are TRBV6-5 and TRBJ2-1; no reliable D call. Germline V CDR1 and CDR2: MNHEY, SVGAGI. Deletions cut 0 bases from V and 4 bases from J, with 7 bases between. This CDR3 has 14 amino acids.

In the case of this clone: Other DNA variants within this sample encode the same CDR3. V usage is TRBV5-1 and J usage is TRBJ2-3, with D uncertain. Trimming cost V 2 bases and J 3 bases, with 4 bases left between them. This CDR3 spans 12 amino acids. Germline CDR1 reads SGHRS; CDR2 reads YFSETQ. CDR3 coding DNA: TGCGCCAGCAGCTTAGTAACAGATACGCAGTATTTT. This sequence encodes CASSLVTDTQYF.

The chain joins TRBV5-5 to TRBJ1-3; D remains ambiguous. Germline V gene lookup returns CDR1 SGHKS and CDR2 YYEKEE (reference sequence). The ends were cut back, 0 bases at V and 0 bases at J, with 4 bases in the middle. The length of the CDR3 is 14 residues. The CDR3 DNA is TGTGCCAGCAGCTTGGGAGGCTCTGGAAACACCATATATTTT. Its translation is CASSLGGSGNTIYF.

The gene calls are TRBV4-1 and TRBJ2-1, with 10 bases lining up with TRBD1. The CDR3 is 15 amino acids. V lost 6 bases and J lost 2; bases outside the gene matches: 4. Looked up from germline, CDR1 is MGHRA and CDR2 is YSYEKL. CDR3 nucleotide sequence: TGCGCCAGCAGTCCCGGACAGGGGGCCTACAATGAGCAGTTCTTC. Translating it yields CASSPGQGAYNEQFF.

The chain uses TRBV12-3 or TRBV12-4 and TRBJ2-5, with 9 bases matching TRBD1. V trimming: 6 bases; J trimming: 5 bases; junction bases outside the gene matches: 4. This CDR3 spans 13 amino acids. CDR3 DNA sequence: TGTGCCAGCAGACTAGACAGGGGGGAGACCCAGTACTTC. It specifies CASRLDRGETQYF.

The rearrangement uses TRBV4-2 and TRBJ2-7, with TRBD2 matching 9 bases. The CDR3 covers 16 residues. The junction had 6 bases not matched to a gene; V was cut back by 1 base and J by 2 bases. The V gene's germline CDR1 is LGHNA and CDR2 YNFKEQ. The CDR3 DNA follows: TGTGCCAGCAGCCAAGGTCATGGCGGGGGGGCCTACGAGCAGTACTTC. It specifies CASSQGHGGGAYEQYF.

The J gene is TRBJ2-4, the V gene TRBV9; the D is unclear. The CDR3 sequence is 12 residues long. Trimming took off 4 bases at V and 6 bases at J, with 8 bases between the two ends. Per the germline V gene, CDR1 is SGDLS and CDR2 is YYNGEE. The CDR3 protein is CASSQSGNIQYF. CDR3 nucleotides: TGTGCCAGCAGCCAAAGTGGAAACATTCAGTACTTC.